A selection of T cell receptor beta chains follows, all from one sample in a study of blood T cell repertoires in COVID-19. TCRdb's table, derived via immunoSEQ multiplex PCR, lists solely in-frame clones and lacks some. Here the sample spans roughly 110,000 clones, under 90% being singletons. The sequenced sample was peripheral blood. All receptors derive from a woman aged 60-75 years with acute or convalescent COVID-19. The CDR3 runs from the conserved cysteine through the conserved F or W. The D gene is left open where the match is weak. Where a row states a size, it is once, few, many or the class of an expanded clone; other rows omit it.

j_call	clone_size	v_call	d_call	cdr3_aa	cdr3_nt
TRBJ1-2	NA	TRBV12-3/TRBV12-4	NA	CATSDTSNYGYTF	TGTGCCACCTCGGACACTTCTAACTATGGCTACACCTTC
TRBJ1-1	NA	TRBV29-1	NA	CSVPNLGYTEAFF	TGCAGCGTCCCTAATCTCGGGTACACTGAAGCTTTCTTT
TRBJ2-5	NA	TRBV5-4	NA	CASSPGGGGGETQYF	TGTGCCAGCAGCCCTGGGGGGGGAGGGGGAGAGACCCAGTACTTC
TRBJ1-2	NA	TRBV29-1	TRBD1	CSVGQGAGYTF	TGCAGCGTCGGACAGGGAGCTGGCTACACCTTC
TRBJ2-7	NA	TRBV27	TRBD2	CASSLIGSGTSYEQYF	TGTGCCAGCAGTTTAATCGGTAGCGGGACCTCCTACGAGCAGTACTTC
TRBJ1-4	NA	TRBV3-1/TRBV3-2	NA	CASSQDTREKLFF	TGTGCCAGCAGCCAAGATACTAGGGAAAAACTGTTTTTT
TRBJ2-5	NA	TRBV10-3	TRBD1	CATDPSGTGGSQYF	TGTGCCACCGACCCCTCCGGGACAGGGGGGTCCCAGTACTTC
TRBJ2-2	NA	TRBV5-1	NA	CASSLAPGGELFF	TGCGCCAGCAGCTTGGCCCCGGGGGGGGAGCTGTTTTTT
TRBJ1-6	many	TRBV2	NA	CASREGDSGNSPLHF	TGTGCCAGCCGGGAGGGGGATTCGGGGAATTCACCCCTCCACTTT
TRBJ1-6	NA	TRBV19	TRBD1	CASSTRTGQSPLHF	TGTGCCAGTAGTACCCGGACAGGGCAATCACCCCTCCACTTT
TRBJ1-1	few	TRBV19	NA	CASSTPSNRVRNTEAFF	TGTGCCAGTAGTACACCCTCTAACAGGGTGAGGAACACTGAAGCTTTCTTT
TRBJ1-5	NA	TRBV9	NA	CASSVGLSNQPQHF	TGTGCCAGCAGCGTAGGGCTTAGCAATCAGCCCCAGCATTTT
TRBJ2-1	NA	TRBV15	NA	CATSRDRGGARYNEQFF	TGTGCCACCAGCAGAGATCGAGGGGGGGCGAGGTACAATGAGCAGTTCTTC
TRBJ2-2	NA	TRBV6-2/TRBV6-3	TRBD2	CASSQLAKPTSNTGELFF	TGTGCCAGCAGCCAACTAGCGAAACCTACGAGTAACACCGGGGAGCTGTTTTTT
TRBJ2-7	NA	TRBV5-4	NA	CASSLGQDPYEQYF	TGTGCCAGCAGCTTGGGACAGGACCCCTACGAGCAGTACTTC
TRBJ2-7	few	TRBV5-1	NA	CASTPGDFSYEQYF	TGCGCCAGCACCCCGGGTGACTTCTCCTACGAGCAGTACTTC
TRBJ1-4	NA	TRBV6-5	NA	CASSSTPRGSGKLFF	TGTGCCAGCAGTTCCACCCCGAGGGGGAGCGGAAAACTGTTTTTT
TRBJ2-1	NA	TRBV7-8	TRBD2	CASSLALAVYNEQFF	TGTGCCAGCAGCTTAGCTCTAGCGGTCTACAATGAGCAGTTCTTC
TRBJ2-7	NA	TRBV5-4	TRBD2	CASSLQLAGNEQYF	TGTGCCAGCAGCTTGCAACTAGCGGGGAACGAGCAGTACTTC
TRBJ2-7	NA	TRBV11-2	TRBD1	CASSQTGNYEQYF	TGTGCCAGCAGCCAGACAGGGAACTACGAGCAGTACTTC
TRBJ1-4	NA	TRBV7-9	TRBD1	CASSLMQGDEKLFF	TGTGCCAGCAGCTTAATGCAGGGGGATGAAAAACTGTTTTTT
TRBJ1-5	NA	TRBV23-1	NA	CASSPTPGHPGNQPQHF	TGCGCCAGCAGTCCTACACCGGGACATCCGGGCAATCAGCCCCAGCATTTT
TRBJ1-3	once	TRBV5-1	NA	CASSLADSSGNTIYF	TGCGCCAGCAGCTTGGCCGACAGCTCTGGAAACACCATATATTTT
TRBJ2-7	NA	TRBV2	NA	CASSTSSYEQYF	TGTGCCAGCAGTACCAGCTCCTACGAGCAGTACTTC
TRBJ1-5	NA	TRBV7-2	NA	CASSLDWQEPQHF	TGTGCCAGCAGCTTAGACTGGCAGGAGCCCCAGCATTTT
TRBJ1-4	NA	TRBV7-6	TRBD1	CASSMGQGVRPTREKLFF	TGTGCCAGCAGTATGGGACAGGGGGTCCGACCGACGCGGGAAAAACTGTTTTTT
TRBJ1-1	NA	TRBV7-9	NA	CASSLRKTVNTEAFF	TGTGCCAGCAGCTTAAGGAAGACAGTGAACACTGAAGCTTTCTTT
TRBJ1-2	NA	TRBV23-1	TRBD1	CASSQGPQGAENYGYTF	TGCGCCAGCAGTCAAGGACCACAGGGGGCCGAGAACTATGGCTACACCTTC
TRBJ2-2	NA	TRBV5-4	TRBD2	CASSFVLAGGPGELFF	TGTGCCAGCAGCTTTGTACTAGCGGGGGGGCCCGGGGAGCTGTTTTTT
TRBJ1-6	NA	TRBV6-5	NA	CASRRGSRSPLHF	TGTGCCAGCAGACGGGGTTCGCGTTCACCCCTCCACTTT
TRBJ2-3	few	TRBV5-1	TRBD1	CASSSVPLTGGTDTQYF	TGCGCCAGCAGCTCGGTACCACTGACAGGGGGCACAGATACGCAGTATTTT
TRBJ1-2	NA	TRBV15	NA	CATSTLWTDNTAGYTF	TGTGCCACCAGCACCCTTTGGACAGACAACACCGCAGGCTACACCTTC
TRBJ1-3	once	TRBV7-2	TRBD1	CASSTGQAGNTIYF	TGTGCCAGCAGCACCGGACAGGCTGGAAACACCATATATTTT
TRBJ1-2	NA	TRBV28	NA	CASTLTSYGYTF	TGTGCCAGCACCTTGACTTCCTATGGCTACACCTTC
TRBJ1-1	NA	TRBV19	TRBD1	CASSMNPGQGTTEAFF	TGTGCCAGTAGTATGAACCCCGGACAGGGGACGACTGAAGCTTTCTTT
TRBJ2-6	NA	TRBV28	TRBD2	CASTRLAGDTGANVLTF	TGTGCCAGCACAAGACTAGCGGGAGATACTGGGGCCAACGTCCTGACTTTC
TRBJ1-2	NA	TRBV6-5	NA	CASSLKGTNYYGYTF	TGTGCCAGCAGTCTCAAGGGGACAAACTACTATGGCTACACCTTC
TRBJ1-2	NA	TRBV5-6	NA	CASSLEQVASF	TGTGCCAGCAGCTTGGAACAGGTCGCCTCCTTC
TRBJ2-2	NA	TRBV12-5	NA	CASGLVQGRDTGELFF	TGTGCTAGTGGTTTGGTACAGGGACGGGACACCGGGGAGCTGTTTTTT
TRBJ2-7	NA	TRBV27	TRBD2	CASSRLAGRDEQYF	TGTGCCAGCAGTAGACTAGCGGGAAGGGACGAGCAGTACTTC
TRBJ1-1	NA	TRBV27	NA	CASKKWGGMNTEAFF	TGTGCCAGCAAGAAATGGGGGGGCATGAACACTGAAGCTTTCTTT
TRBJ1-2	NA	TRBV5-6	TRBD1	CASRRQGLNYGYTF	TGTGCCAGCAGGAGACAGGGACTGAACTATGGCTACACCTTC
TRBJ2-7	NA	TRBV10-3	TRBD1	CAISGRTGTGFDEQYF	TGTGCCATCAGTGGGAGGACCGGGACAGGGTTCGACGAGCAGTACTTC
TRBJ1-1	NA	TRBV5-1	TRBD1	CASSLGDREEAFF	TGCGCCAGCAGCTTGGGGGACAGGGAGGAAGCTTTCTTT
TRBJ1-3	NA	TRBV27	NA	CASRTTSRGSGNTIYF	TGTGCCAGCAGGACCACCTCAAGAGGCTCTGGAAACACCATATATTTT
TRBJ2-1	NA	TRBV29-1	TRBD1	CSGKGQVRDNEQFF	TGCAGCGGGAAAGGACAGGTACGTGACAATGAGCAGTTCTTC